These 19 T cell receptor beta chains came from one sample sequenced in a study of blood T cell repertoires in COVID-19. Using immunoSEQ multiplex PCR, the repertoire was profiled, and TCRdb retains in-frame clones only, with some absent. Of approximately 360,000 clones detected, 89% appear once; the ten largest clones hold more than 1%. The sequencing sample was made of peripheral blood. The receptor source for this set is a man aged 35 to 55 with acute or convalescent COVID-19.

The rearrangement uses TRBV10-3 and TRBJ1-6, with a weak D call TRBD1 (5 bases). The V gene's germline CDR1 is ENHRY and CDR2 SYGVKD. The CDR3 contains 15 residues. V lost 3 bases and J lost 1, with 7 bases in between. In DNA, the CDR3 is TGTGCCATCAGTGATCAGGGTTCCTATAATTCACCCCTCCACTTT. Its translation is CAISDQGSYNSPLHF.

The V gene is TRBV6-1, the J gene TRBJ2-6; D perhaps matches TRBD2 (5 bases). Trimming pared 3 bases from V and 1 base from J, leaving 7 bases between. The CDR3 has 15 amino acids. Germline CDR1 is MNHNS and CDR2 is SASEGT. The CDR3 DNA follows: TGTGCCAGCAGTGAGGGAGAGTCTGGGGCCAACGTCCTGACTTTC. Translated: CASSEGESGANVLTF.

Note on this clone: Additional DNA sequences in this sample encode the identical CDR3. J is TRBJ1-2 and V is TRBV7-9, with TRBD1 as a possible D gene (5 bases). Trimming took off 6 bases at V and 2 bases at J, with 10 bases between the two ends. Germline V gives CDR1 SEHNR, CDR2 FQNEAQ (reference sequence). The CDR3 has 13 amino acids. The DNA of the CDR3 is TGTGCCAGCAGTTCGACAGCGAACTATGGCTACACCTTC. Protein product: CASSSTANYGYTF.

The chain uses TRBV4-3 and TRBJ1-5; possibly TRBD1 for D (5 bases). CDR1 is LGHNA, CDR2 YSLEER, per germline. This CDR3 region has 14 residues. V was shortened by 5 bases and J by 3 bases, with 11 bases between the two germline ends. The CDR3: CASSAGVNNQPQHF. CDR3 coding DNA: TGCGCCAGCAGCGCGGGGGTGAACAATCAGCCCCAGCATTTT.

The chain carries TRBV28 and TRBJ1-1; D is undetermined. The germline V gene encodes CDR1 MDHEN and CDR2 SYDVKM. The V end was cut by 7 bases, the J end by 6 bases, with 9 bases between. CDR3 size: 11 residues. CDR3 sequence reads: CASIVAAEAFF. The DNA for the CDR3 is TGTGCCAGCATCGTGGCGGCTGAAGCTTTCTTT. Using reference TRBV28 and TRBJ1-1 for the parts outside the CDR3, the full variable domain is DVKVTQSSRYLVKRTGEKVFLECVQDMDHENMFWYRQDPGLGLRLIYFSYDVKMKEKGDIPEGYSVSREKKERFSLILESASTNQTSMYLCASIVAAEAFFGQGTRLTVV.

V is TRBV6-6 and J is TRBJ2-3; TRBD2 might be the D (5 bases). V was shortened by 0 bases and J by 0 bases, with 7 bases between the two germline ends. CDR1 and CDR2 (germline): MNHNY, SVGAGI (reference sequence). CDR3 length: 15 residues. Written as DNA, the CDR3 is TGTGCCAGCAGTTACTCCGGCGGGAGCACAGATACGCAGTATTTT. Encoded protein: CASSYSGGSTDTQYF.

This chain links TRBV19 with TRBJ1-1; no clear D gene. CDR1 and CDR2 from the germline V gene are LNHDA and SQIVND (reference sequence). This CDR3 is 13 amino acids long. The ends were cut back, 1 base at V and 1 base at J, with 4 bases in the middle. The CDR3 protein is CASSIVRNTEAFF. In nucleotides, the CDR3 is TGTGCCAGTAGTATAGTCCGGAACACTGAAGCTTTCTTT.

The rearrangement joins TRBV9 to TRBJ2-7, with 9 positions matching TRBD1. After removal of 3 bases from V and 3 bases from J, the junction contained 7 bases not matched to a gene. This CDR3 region has 15 residues. Germline V gene lookup returns CDR1 SGDLS and CDR2 YYNGEE. The CDR3 is CASSETDRGFYEQYF. As DNA, the CDR3 is TGTGCCAGCAGCGAGACGGACAGGGGTTTCTACGAGCAGTACTTC.

The chain uses TRBV19 and TRBJ1-1, with D perhaps TRBD1 (6 bases). The CDR3 spans 14 residues. From germline, CDR1 is LNHDA and CDR2 SQIVND (reference sequence). Trimming left V 8 bases short and J 3 bases short, with 16 bases between. CDR3 in DNA: TGTGCCAGTCTAACTTCGGACAGAGACACTGAAGCTTTCTTT. Translating gives CASLTSDRDTEAFF. Full variable domain (missing parts from reference TRBV19 and TRBJ1-1): DGGITQSPKYLFRKEGQNVTLSCEQNLNHDAMYWYRQDPGQGLRLIYYSQIVNDFQKGDIAEGYSVSREKKESFPLTVTSAQKNPTAFYLCASLTSDRDTEAFFGQGTRLTVV.

This chain links TRBV28 with TRBJ2-6; TRBD1 is a possible D gene (5 bases). Trimming took off 6 bases at V and 4 bases at J, with 13 bases between the two ends. Looked up from germline, CDR1 is MDHEN and CDR2 is SYDVKM. There are 15 residues in the CDR3. The CDR3 sequence is CASRPRRVGANVLTF. Written as DNA, the CDR3 is TGTGCCAGCAGACCCCGCAGGGTGGGGGCCAACGTCCTGACTTTC.

The chain uses TRBV30 and TRBJ1-3; 8 bases align to TRBD1. This CDR3 contains 14 residues. Germline V gives CDR1 GTSNPN, CDR2 SVGIG (reference sequence). The junction had 7 bases not matched to a gene; V was cut back by 5 bases and J by 4 bases. The CDR3 region has the DNA TGTGCCTGGGCAGGACAGGGACTCGGAAACACCATATATTTT. It codes for CAWAGQGLGNTIYF.

The chain employs TRBV7-6 and TRBJ2-3; 10 positions match TRBD2. The CDR3 totals 16 residues. The V segment lost 5 bases and the J segment 0 bases; nucleotides outside the gene matches: 5. Looked up from germline, CDR1 is SGHVS and CDR2 is FNYEAQ. CDR3 nucleotide sequence: TGTGCCAGCAGCACCGGACTAGCGGCTAGCACAGATACGCAGTATTTT. Translation: CASSTGLAASTDTQYF.

V gene TRBV6-5 combines with J gene TRBJ1-1; D is uncertain. CDR3 length: 14 residues. V dropped 7 bases and J dropped 2 bases, with 14 bases sitting between them. Germline V gene data show CDR1 as MNHEY and CDR2 as SVGAGI. The CDR3 spells CASTMGLLNTEAFF. CDR3 in DNA: TGTGCCAGCACTATGGGCTTGCTCAACACTGAAGCTTTCTTT.

The J gene is TRBJ1-3, the V gene TRBV28; tentative D call: TRBD1 (5 bases). The germline V and J ends were trimmed by 3 bases and 4 bases, with 13 bases remaining between them. This CDR3 is 15 amino acids long. Germline-derived CDR1 and CDR2 are MDHEN and SYDVKM. Here the CDR3 DNA reads TGTGCCAGCAGTTTGGTGGAGGGGACCGGAAACACCATATATTTT. Amino acid sequence: CASSLVEGTGNTIYF.

The chain uses TRBV28 and TRBJ1-2; 8 nucleotides align to TRBD1. The germline V gene has CDR1 MDHEN and CDR2 SYDVKM. CDR3 length: 15 amino acids. After removal of 1 base from V and 5 bases from J, the junction contained 6 bases not matched to a gene. This CDR3 is CASSLLQGEIYGYTF. The CDR3 DNA follows: TGTGCCAGCAGTTTATTACAGGGGGAGATTTATGGCTACACCTTC.

This rearrangement joins TRBV27 to TRBJ1-1, with D unclear. V lost 2 bases, J lost 4 bases, and 8 bases lay in between. CDR3 length: 13 amino acids. Germline V lookup: CDR1 MNHEY, CDR2 SMNVEV (reference sequence). The CDR3 sequence: CASSLTGFTEAFF. The CDR3 DNA reads TGTGCCAGCAGTTTAACCGGGTTCACTGAAGCTTTCTTT.

The rearrangement uses TRBV28 and TRBJ1-4; possibly TRBD1 for D (5 bases). Deletions cut 2 bases from V and 8 bases from J, with 12 bases between. The CDR3 sequence is 14 residues long. The germline CDR1 and CDR2 sequences are MDHEN and SYDVKM. CDR3 region: CASSLGPQGEKLFF. CDR3 nucleotides: TGTGCCAGCAGTTTAGGGCCCCAGGGCGAAAAACTGTTTTTT.

This chain joins TRBV13 and TRBJ1-2; D unclear. Trimming pared 0 bases from V and 4 bases from J, leaving 12 bases between. CDR3 length: 15 amino acids. CDR1 is PRHDT and CDR2 is FYEKMQ in the germline V gene (reference sequence). The CDR3 DNA reads as TGTGCCAGCAGCTTAGGATCACCTGAGAGCTATGGCTACACCTTC. Amino acid sequence: CASSLGSPESYGYTF.

The chain employs TRBV3-1 (or the pseudogene TRBV3-2) and TRBJ1-2; 7 bases fit TRBD1. Germline loops: CDR1 LGHDT, CDR2 YNNKEL (reference sequence). Trimming at V came to 3 bases and at J to 5 bases, leaving 6 bases not matched to a gene. The CDR3 consists of 14 residues. The CDR3 loop is CASSHADRAYGYTF. Here the CDR3 DNA reads TGTGCCAGCAGCCACGCCGACAGGGCGTATGGCTACACCTTC.